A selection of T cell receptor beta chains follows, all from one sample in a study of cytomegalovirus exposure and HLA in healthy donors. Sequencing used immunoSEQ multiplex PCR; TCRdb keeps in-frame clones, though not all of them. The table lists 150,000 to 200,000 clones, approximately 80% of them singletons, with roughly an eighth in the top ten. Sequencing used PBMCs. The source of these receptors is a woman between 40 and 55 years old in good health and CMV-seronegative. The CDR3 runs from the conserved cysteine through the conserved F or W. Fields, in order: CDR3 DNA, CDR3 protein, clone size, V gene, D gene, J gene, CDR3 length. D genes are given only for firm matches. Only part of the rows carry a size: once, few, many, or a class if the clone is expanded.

DNA: TGTGCCAGCGTTCGGACAGGGGAACCATCTGGGGCCAACGTCCTGACTTTC
CDR3: CASVRTGEPSGANVLTF
size: few
V: TRBV2
D: TRBD1
J: TRBJ2-6
length: 17

DNA: TGTGCCAGCAGTTTATTAGGGGGCATTCAGTACTTC
CDR3: CASSLLGGIQYF
size: NA
V: TRBV28
D: NA
J: TRBJ2-4
length: 12

DNA: TGTGCCATCAGTGATACGACTAGCGGGAGCAGTCTACAGTTCTTC
CDR3: CAISDTTSGSSLQFF
size: NA
V: TRBV10-3
D: TRBD2
J: TRBJ2-1
length: 15

DNA: TGTGCCAGCAGCGTAGCGACAGGGGATGTCTACGAGCAGTACTTC
CDR3: CASSVATGDVYEQYF
size: NA
V: TRBV9
D: TRBD1
J: TRBJ2-7
length: 15

DNA: TGTGCCTGGTCGACGGACAGGGGGCAGCCCCAGCATTTT
CDR3: CAWSTDRGQPQHF
size: NA
V: TRBV30
D: TRBD1
J: TRBJ1-5
length: 13

DNA: TGTGCTAGTGGAACTGGACTAGCGGGAGTCGGTGAGCAGTTCTTC
CDR3: CASGTGLAGVGEQFF
size: NA
V: TRBV12-5
D: TRBD2
J: TRBJ2-1
length: 15

DNA: TGTGCCAGCAGCTCCCTGGGGGGGGTTTCCTACGAGCAGTACTTC
CDR3: CASSSLGGVSYEQYF
size: few
V: TRBV11-2
D: TRBD2
J: TRBJ2-7
length: 15

DNA: TGTGCCATCAGCCGGGACAACTACAATGAGCAGTTCTTC
CDR3: CAISRDNYNEQFF
size: NA
V: TRBV10-3
D: NA
J: TRBJ2-1
length: 13

DNA: TGTGCCAGCAGCCAAGGGTTTACGGTTTCGGTCCAAGAGACCCAGTACTTC
CDR3: CASSQGFTVSVQETQYF
size: once
V: TRBV14
D: NA
J: TRBJ2-5
length: 17

DNA: TGTGCCATCAGTGAGTCATGGGGGGGTGGAGAGACCCAGTACTTC
CDR3: CAISESWGGGETQYF
size: NA
V: TRBV10-3
D: TRBD2
J: TRBJ2-5
length: 15

DNA: TGCAGCGTTGAAGATCTGTGGAGTGGGGAGCTGTTTTTT
CDR3: CSVEDLWSGELFF
size: NA
V: TRBV29-1
D: NA
J: TRBJ2-2
length: 13

DNA: TGTGCCAGTAGTATAGAGACAGGGTGGGGCAATGAGCAGTTCTTC
CDR3: CASSIETGWGNEQFF
size: few
V: TRBV19
D: TRBD1
J: TRBJ2-1
length: 15

DNA: TGTGCCAGCAGCTCACAAGGGGGCGGATACAATGAGCAGTTCTTC
CDR3: CASSSQGGGYNEQFF
size: NA
V: TRBV5-4
D: TRBD1
J: TRBJ2-1
length: 15

DNA: TGTGCCAGCAGTGACAGACTAGCAGCAGATACGCAGTATTTT
CDR3: CASSDRLAADTQYF
size: NA
V: TRBV25-1
D: TRBD2
J: TRBJ2-3
length: 14

DNA: TGTGCCAGTAGTAAACAGGGGCCCGGGGAGCTGTTTTTT
CDR3: CASSKQGPGELFF
size: few
V: TRBV19
D: TRBD1
J: TRBJ2-2
length: 13

DNA: TGTGCCAGCAGTTTAATCTGGACTAGCGGTACCGGGGAGCTGTTTTTT
CDR3: CASSLIWTSGTGELFF
size: NA
V: TRBV28
D: TRBD2
J: TRBJ2-2
length: 16

DNA: TGTGCCAGCAGCTTTCGAGATACGCAGTATTTT
CDR3: CASSFRDTQYF
size: NA
V: TRBV5-6
D: NA
J: TRBJ2-3
length: 11

DNA: TGTGCCAGCAGCTTTGGGCTCAATGAGCAGTTCTTC
CDR3: CASSFGLNEQFF
size: few
V: TRBV5-5
D: NA
J: TRBJ2-1
length: 12

DNA: TGTGCCAGCAGTTACGGGACAGGGGGCGCAGATACGCAGTATTTT
CDR3: CASSYGTGGADTQYF
size: NA
V: TRBV6-5
D: TRBD1
J: TRBJ2-3
length: 15

DNA: TGTGCCAGCAGTTCACCCGGACAGGGGGCGCGGGAGCAGTACTTC
CDR3: CASSSPGQGAREQYF
size: NA
V: TRBV6-5
D: TRBD1
J: TRBJ2-7
length: 15

DNA: TGCAGCGCCAGGAGCGGGGGGAACTCCTACGAGCAGTACTTC
CDR3: CSARSGGNSYEQYF
size: NA
V: TRBV29-1
D: TRBD2
J: TRBJ2-7
length: 14

DNA: TGTGCCAGTAGTATGAGCCGGGAGGATACGCAGTATTTT
CDR3: CASSMSREDTQYF
size: few
V: TRBV19
D: NA
J: TRBJ2-3
length: 13

DNA: TGTGCCAGCAGTTTGAATTCACAGGGTGGACTAGCGGGAGGAGAGACCCAGTACTTC
CDR3: CASSLNSQGGLAGGETQYF
size: few
V: TRBV28
D: TRBD2
J: TRBJ2-5
length: 19

DNA: TGCAGCGTTGATGTCCAGACAGGGGGCGTCGCCTACGAGCAGTACTTC
CDR3: CSVDVQTGGVAYEQYF
size: NA
V: TRBV29-1
D: TRBD1
J: TRBJ2-7
length: 16

DNA: TGTGCCAGTAATCCGGGACTAGTCTCGCAGACCCAGTACTTC
CDR3: CASNPGLVSQTQYF
size: NA
V: TRBV6-6
D: TRBD2
J: TRBJ2-5
length: 14

DNA: TGTGCCTCCCGGGGGGGGCTTTACACAGATACGCAGTATTTT
CDR3: CASRGGLYTDTQYF
size: NA
V: TRBV27
D: TRBD2
J: TRBJ2-3
length: 14

DNA: TGTGCCAGCAGCCTCTTAGGAGGGATTGGCACAGATACGCAGTATTTT
CDR3: CASSLLGGIGTDTQYF
size: NA
V: TRBV4-2
D: NA
J: TRBJ2-3
length: 16

DNA: TGCAGTGCTAGTGAACAGCCCACCTTC
CDR3: CSASEQPTF
size: NA
V: TRBV20-1
D: NA
J: TRBJ1-2
length: 9

DNA: TGTGCCAGCAGCTTAGTAGGTAGCGGGAACTACGAGCAGTACTTC
CDR3: CASSLVGSGNYEQYF
size: NA
V: TRBV11-2
D: TRBD2
J: TRBJ2-7
length: 15

DNA: TGTGCCAGTAGTATAGGGAGAGAAGCTTTCTTT
CDR3: CASSIGREAFF
size: NA
V: TRBV19
D: NA
J: TRBJ1-1
length: 11

DNA: TGTGCCAGCAGCTTAAGAGGCAGTCCCTACGAGCAGTACTTC
CDR3: CASSLRGSPYEQYF
size: once
V: TRBV11-2
D: NA
J: TRBJ2-7
length: 14

DNA: TGTGCCAGCAGTTTAACTTGGAGGAGGACAGATACGCAGTATTTT
CDR3: CASSLTWRRTDTQYF
size: once
V: TRBV27
D: NA
J: TRBJ2-3
length: 15

DNA: TGTGCCAGCGGAGTTGGTCAGCTGCACTACGAGCAGTACTTC
CDR3: CASGVGQLHYEQYF
size: NA
V: TRBV28
D: NA
J: TRBJ2-7
length: 14

DNA: TGTGCCATCAGTGAGGACAGATTCCTAACTGAAGCTTTCTTT
CDR3: CAISEDRFLTEAFF
size: NA
V: TRBV10-3
D: NA
J: TRBJ1-1
length: 14

DNA: TGCGCCAGCAGCCAAGAGAGGGCCCAGGGGGTTGGCAATGAGCAGTTCTTC
CDR3: CASSQERAQGVGNEQFF
size: NA
V: TRBV4-3
D: TRBD1
J: TRBJ2-1
length: 17